Shown below are 14 T cell receptor beta chains from a single sample sequenced in a study of shared clonotypes between healthy human individuals. Sequencing was performed with immunoSEQ multiplex PCR; in TCRdb, only in-frame clones are kept and a portion is missing. The sample records approximately 2.3 million clones, over 85% being singletons. Sequencing was carried out using naive CD4+ T cells from PBMCs. As to subset: CD45RA+ positively selected. Receptors were obtained from a man aged 18 to 30 in good health. Some clones in this sample may be carry-over from other donors' samples.

The J gene is TRBJ2-1, the V gene TRBV7-9; either TRBD1 or TRBD2 may supply D (5 bases each). V was pared by 1 base and J by 15 bases, with 10 bases between. This CDR3 spans 11 amino acids. Germline lookup yields CDR1 SEHNR and CDR2 FQNEAQ (reference sequence). DNA for the CDR3: TGTGCCAGCAGCTTAGGGGAGAGGGGGTTCTTC. Amino acids: CASSLGERGFF.

The chain has TRBV5-4 and TRBJ2-7; 15 positions agree with TRBD2. The V gene end was trimmed by 4 bases and the J gene end by 4 bases; junction bases not matched to a gene: 3. This CDR3 has 15 amino acids. Germline V lookup: CDR1 SGHNT, CDR2 YYREEE (reference sequence). The CDR3 sequence: CASSRTSGRDYEQYF. CDR3 DNA sequence: TGTGCCAGCAGCCGGACTAGCGGGAGGGATTACGAGCAGTACTTC.

With regard to this clone: In the same sample, other DNA sequences code for this CDR3. The chain links TRBV7-9 to TRBJ1-2, with D perhaps matching TRBD1 (5 bases). V shed 5 bases and J shed 4 bases, with 8 bases lying between them. Germline CDR1 and CDR2: SEHNR and FQNEAQ (reference sequence). CDR3 length: 12 residues. The CDR3 coding sequence is TGTGCCAGCAGCCCAGACAGCTATGGCTACACCTTC. It is translated as CASSPDSYGYTF.

The rearrangement links TRBV7-3 to TRBJ2-2, with D hard to call. The germline V gene encodes CDR1 SGHTA and CDR2 FQGTGA. The CDR3 length is 15 residues. V lost 1 base to trimming and J lost 4 bases, with 10 bases between them. In DNA form, the CDR3 reads TGTGCCAGCAGCTTAAGATCTCGCGGCACCGGGGAGCTGTTTTTT. Its protein product is CASSLRSRGTGELFF.

This chain links TRBV27 with TRBJ1-2; D perhaps matches TRBD1 (6 bases). V lost 7 bases, J lost 2 bases, and 17 bases lay in between. There are 15 residues in the CDR3. Germline V gene lookup returns CDR1 MNHEY and CDR2 SMNVEV (reference sequence). DNA for the CDR3: TGTGCCAGCACCACAGTCTCCAGGGGAAACTATGGCTACACCTTC. Encoded protein: CASTTVSRGNYGYTF.

This rearrangement joins TRBV5-5 to TRBJ2-5, with D unclear. The CDR3 extends over 13 amino acids. From germline, CDR1 is SGHKS and CDR2 YYEKEE (reference sequence). The V and J ends lost 3 bases and 5 bases respectively, with 11 bases between them. The CDR3: CASSWQSWETQYF. The CDR3 DNA reads TGTGCCAGCAGCTGGCAAAGTTGGGAGACCCAGTACTTC.

The chain carries TRBV19 and TRBJ2-7; no reliable D call. Trimming removed 5 bases at V and 3 bases at J, with 11 bases between. Germline V CDR1 and CDR2: LNHDA, SQIVND (reference sequence). The CDR3 spans 13 residues. The CDR3 DNA reads TGTGCCAGTAGTTACTTGGGTAGCTACGAGCAGTACTTC. Translated: CASSYLGSYEQYF.

The rearrangement links TRBV28 to TRBJ2-7; the match to TRBD1 covers 9 bases. Germline CDR1 is MDHEN and CDR2 is SYDVKM. CDR3 length equals 15 residues. Trimming took 7 bases from V and 5 from J; bases not matched to a gene: 12. CDR3 DNA: TGTGCCAGCATCCAGCCGGGACAGGGAGGAGACGAGCAGTACTTC. This codes for CASIQPGQGGDEQYF.

The chain uses TRBV30 and TRBJ2-1; 7 bases match TRBD1. Trimming cost V 3 bases and J 12 bases; bases outside gene matches: 17. From germline, CDR1 is GTSNPN and CDR2 SVGIG (reference sequence). The CDR3 has 15 amino acids. Here the CDR3 reads CAWSPPGQSDLRQFF. For the CDR3, the DNA is TGTGCCTGGAGCCCACCGGGACAGAGTGACTTGAGGCAGTTCTTC.

The V and J genes are TRBV5-1 and TRBJ2-7, with TRBD2 identical over 11 bases. The CDR3 extends over 14 amino acids. Germline loops: CDR1 SGHRS, CDR2 YFSETQ. The V and J ends lost 6 bases and 6 bases, in that order; junction bases with no gene match: 8. DNA of the CDR3: TGCGCCAGCAACCCACTAGCGGGAGCCAGCGAGCAGTACTTC. It is translated as CASNPLAGASEQYF.

V and J are TRBV28 and TRBJ2-7; 8 bases map to TRBD2. Germline V gene data show CDR1 as MDHEN and CDR2 as SYDVKM. With V trimmed by 6 bases and J by 5 bases, 12 bases remained unmatched. There are 15 residues in the CDR3. Here the CDR3 DNA reads TGTGCCAGCAGCACCCCCCGGGGGGGTGCTAACGAGCAGTACTTC. It specifies CASSTPRGGANEQYF.

This chain joins TRBV19 and TRBJ2-1, with D tentatively TRBD2 (6 bases). Deletions cut 4 bases from V and 8 bases from J, with 15 bases between. The CDR3 consists of 14 residues. Germline CDR1 is LNHDA and CDR2 is SQIVND (reference sequence). CDR3 DNA: TGTGCCAGTAGTAATTGGGGGGAGACCCATGAGCAGTTCTTC. Encoded protein: CASSNWGETHEQFF.

J is TRBJ1-1 and V is TRBV6-1, with D possibly TRBD1 on 6 matching bases. V shed 6 bases and J shed 4 bases, with 15 bases lying between them. This CDR3 region has 14 residues. Per germline, CDR1 MNHNS and CDR2 SASEGT. CDR3 nucleotide sequence: TGTGCCAGCAGCTATCAGGGGTTGGGCACTGAAGCTTTCTTT. It translates to CASSYQGLGTEAFF.

The chain joins TRBV21-1 to TRBJ2-7; the D segment call TRBD2 is taken from the table without a DNA check. TRBV21-1 is listed as a pseudogene. The CDR3 totals 18 residues. For the CDR3, the DNA is TGTGCCAGCAGCAAAGAGGAGAGGAGGGGATTTTACTGCTACGAGCAGTACTTC. Amino acid sequence: CASSKEERRGFYCYEQYF.